This T cell receptor (beta chain) came from a study of cytomegalovirus exposure and HLA in healthy donors. PCR used 60 Vbeta primers and 13 Jbeta primers. Assay: immunoSEQ multiplex PCR; the TCRdb copy retains only in-frame clones and omits some. This sample lists 55,000 or so clones; its ten largest clones have 8% to 13%. CDR3 length: 15 amino acids. Per germline, CDR1 SGHKS and CDR2 YYEKEE (reference sequence). Trimming cost V 0 bases and J 5 bases, with 9 bases left between them. The sample consisted of PBMCs. The clonotype was recovered from a woman aged 45-59 years in good health and CMV-seropositive. V and J are TRBV5-5 and TRBJ1-6; D call uncertain. DNA for the CDR3: TGTGCCAGCAGCTTGGGGGCCACGCATAATTCACCCCTCCACTTT. Encoded protein: CASSLGATHNSPLHF.